The 32 T cell receptor beta chains below all came from one sample that was sequenced in a study of T cells in localized non-small cell lung cancer. Here immunoSEQ multiplex PCR was the method, and the copy in TCRdb shows in-frame clones only, minus some. This sample has some 37,000 clones, with around nine tenths found just once. The sequenced sample was peripheral blood, obtained before any cancer treatment. The receptors shown here come from a woman aged 40-70 years with stage I lung adenocarcinoma.

V is TRBV11-2 and J is TRBJ1-2; TRBD1 agrees at 9 bases. The CDR3 covers 14 residues. V shed 6 bases and J 4 bases; nucleotides not matched to a gene: 6. The germline V gene has CDR1 SGHAT and CDR2 FQNNGV. The CDR3 DNA is TGTGCCAGCAGACAGGGGGCGAGCATCTATGGCTACACCTTC. The encoded protein is CASRQGASIYGYTF.

The gene calls are TRBV28 and TRBJ1-5; D unresolved. V lost 6 bases to trimming and J lost 4 bases, with 7 bases between them. This CDR3 has 12 residues. Germline V gene data show CDR1 as MDHEN and CDR2 as SYDVKM. The CDR3 DNA sequence: TGTGCCAGCAGGGACCCTAATCAGCCCCAGCATTTT. Encoded protein: CASRDPNQPQHF.

The chain couples TRBV7-6 to TRBJ1-1; unclear D gene. V lost 5 bases and J 0 bases, leaving 13 bases between the germline ends. From germline, CDR1 is SGHVS and CDR2 FNYEAQ. The length of the CDR3 is 15 residues. In DNA, the CDR3 is TGTGCCAGCAGCCTGACAAGTAGAATGAACACTGAAGCTTTCTTT. As protein: CASSLTSRMNTEAFF. Combining the CDR3 with reference TRBV7-6 and TRBJ1-1 gives the whole variable domain GAGVSQSPRYKVTKRGQDVALRCDPISGHVSLYWYRQALGQGPEFLTYFNYEAQQDKSGLPNDRFSAERPEGSISTLTIQRTEQRDSAMYRCASSLTSRMNTEAFFGQGTRLTVV.

Concerning this clone: In the same sample, other DNA sequences code for this CDR3. CDR3 in amino acids: CASSIDRGAGELFF. The CDR3 DNA follows: TGTGCCAGTAGTATTGACAGGGGGGCCGGGGAGCTGTTTTTT. The chain links TRBV19 to TRBJ2-2, with 9 bases aligning to TRBD1. The CDR3 covers 14 residues. Trimming cost V 3 bases and J 6 bases; bases outside gene matches: 2. The germline V gene has CDR1 LNHDA and CDR2 SQIVND (reference sequence). Combining the CDR3 with reference TRBV19 and TRBJ2-2 gives the whole variable domain DGGITQSPKYLFRKEGQNVTLSCEQNLNHDAMYWYRQDPGQGLRLIYYSQIVNDFQKGDIAEGYSVSREKKESFPLTVTSAQKNPTAFYLCASSIDRGAGELFFGEGSRLTVL.

This clone was detected only once. The chain couples TRBV4-2 to TRBJ2-1; D is unresolved. This CDR3 contains 14 residues. The V end lost 4 bases, the J end lost 8 bases, and 15 bases lay between the germline ends. CDR1 and CDR2 from the germline V gene are LGHNA and YNFKEQ. The CDR3 loop reads CASSPWVSYDEQFF. Here the CDR3 DNA reads TGTGCCAGCAGCCCATGGGTCTCGTACGATGAGCAGTTCTTC.

The J gene is TRBJ2-7, the V gene TRBV7-2; 10 bases match TRBD2. This CDR3 region has 16 residues. Trimming removed 10 bases from V and 4 bases from J; junction bases left unmatched: 16. Germline V gene lookup returns CDR1 SGHTA and CDR2 FQGNSA. The CDR3 DNA reads as TGTGCCACGTACTGGGGCTTTGGACTAGCGGTATACGAGCAGTACTTC. Translated, it gives CATYWGFGLAVYEQYF.

In regard to this clone: Distinct nucleotide sequences in the sample also encode this CDR3. The CDR3 nucleotides read TGTGCCAGCAGCCCTACTGATACGCAGTATTTT. Its translation: CASSPTDTQYF. This sequence joins TRBV7-9 and TRBJ2-3, with D unresolved. The germline V gene has CDR1 SEHNR and CDR2 FQNEAQ (reference sequence). CDR3 length equals 11 residues. V lost 5 bases, J lost 6 bases, and 6 bases lay in between.

The genes are TRBV28 and TRBJ2-7; 11 nucleotides agree with TRBD2. V lost 10 bases and J lost 0; bases outside the gene matches: 8. The germline V gene encodes CDR1 MDHEN and CDR2 SYDVKM. There are 15 residues in the CDR3. The CDR3 protein is CATILGTSGSYEQYF. The CDR3 nucleotides read TGTGCCACTATCCTCGGGACTAGCGGCTCCTACGAGCAGTACTTC. Full variable domain (missing parts from reference TRBV28 and TRBJ2-7): DVKVTQSSRYLVKRTGEKVFLECVQDMDHENMFWYRQDPGLGLRLIYFSYDVKMKEKGDIPEGYSVSREKKERFSLILESASTNQTSMYLCATILGTSGSYEQYFGPGTRLTVT.

The rearrangement joins TRBV29-1 to TRBJ2-2; TRBD2 is a possible D gene (5 bases). This CDR3 spans 15 amino acids. Germline assignment: CDR1 SQVTM and CDR2 ANQGSEA. Trimming removed 6 bases from V and 6 bases from J, with 20 bases in between. This CDR3 reads CSVFPSGVGAGELFF. In DNA form, the CDR3 reads TGCAGCGTATTCCCCTCTGGGGTGGGAGCCGGGGAGCTGTTTTTT.

This chain uses TRBV15 with TRBJ2-1; 9 bases agree with TRBD1. The V and J ends lost 2 bases and 7 bases, in that order; junction bases with no gene match: 9. Per the germline V gene, CDR1 is LNHNV and CDR2 is YYDKDF (reference sequence). The CDR3 has 16 amino acids. In DNA form, the CDR3 reads TGTGCCACCAGCAGAATTTCCGGGACAGGGTTAAATGAGCAGTTCTTC. It specifies CATSRISGTGLNEQFF.

The CDR3 DNA follows: TGTGCCAGCAGCCCCTGGGGGGCCGGAGCCAAAAACATTCAGTACTTC. This codes for CASSPWGAGAKNIQYF. The gene calls are TRBV7-2 and TRBJ2-4; D is perhaps TRBD1 or TRBD2 (6 bases each). V dropped 5 bases and J dropped 0 bases, with 14 bases sitting between them. This CDR3 has 16 residues. Germline V gene sequence: CDR1 SGHTA, CDR2 FQGNSA.

This clone was detected a few times. V is TRBV4-1 and J is TRBJ2-3; TRBD2 matches at 10 bases. The V segment lost 5 bases and the J segment 6 bases; nucleotides outside the gene matches: 8. Germline V gives CDR1 MGHRA, CDR2 YSYEKL. CDR3 length: 15 amino acids. The CDR3 protein is CASSKGLAREDTQYF. The CDR3 nucleotides are TGCGCCAGCAGCAAGGGACTAGCGAGAGAGGATACGCAGTATTTT.

This chain uses TRBV5-1 with TRBJ1-1, with a weak D call TRBD1 (5 bases). This CDR3 is built from 15 residues. Germline V gene lookup returns CDR1 SGHRS and CDR2 YFSETQ. Trimming left V 4 bases short and J 4 bases short, with 17 bases between. CDR3 DNA sequence: TGCGCCAGCAGCCAACACGGGGCGGGGACCACTGAAGCTTTCTTT. Encoded protein: CASSQHGAGTTEAFF.

The gene calls are TRBV30 and TRBJ1-1, with D unresolved. CDR1 GTSNPN and CDR2 SVGIG come from the germline V gene (reference sequence). This CDR3 has 15 amino acids. V was trimmed by 3 bases and J by 4 bases, leaving 18 bases between them. The CDR3 here is CAWRPLLGGGTEAFF. The CDR3 coding sequence is TGTGCCTGGAGGCCGCTCCTCGGAGGCGGCACTGAAGCTTTCTTT. Full variable domain (outside the CDR3, taken from reference TRBV30 and TRBJ1-1): SQTIHQWPATLVQPVGSPLSLECTVEGTSNPNLYWYRQAAGRGLQLLFYSVGIGQISSEVPQNLSASRPQDRQFILSSKKLLLSDSGFYLCAWRPLLGGGTEAFFGQGTRLTVV.

V is TRBV5-1 and J is TRBJ1-5, with D possibly matching TRBD1 (6 bases). The germline V gene has CDR1 SGHRS and CDR2 YFSETQ. The CDR3 length is 15 residues. The ends were cut back, 4 bases at V and 0 bases at J, with 11 bases in the middle. This chain's CDR3 is CASSPTGYSNQPQHF. The DNA of the CDR3 is TGCGCCAGCAGCCCGACAGGTTATAGCAATCAGCCCCAGCATTTT.

The V gene is TRBV4-2, the J gene TRBJ1-2; D gene ambiguous. The CDR3 loop spans 15 amino acids. The V end was cut by 0 bases, the J end by 5 bases, with 13 bases between. Per germline, CDR1 LGHNA and CDR2 YNFKEQ. The CDR3 spells CASSQDHGVGYGYTF. CDR3 nucleotide sequence: TGTGCCAGCAGCCAAGATCATGGGGTGGGATATGGCTACACCTTC.

This clone appeared a few times. The rearrangement uses TRBV2 and TRBJ1-5; D is ambiguous. The CDR3 extends over 15 amino acids. Germline-derived CDR1 and CDR2 are SNHLY and FYNNEI. Trimming took 2 bases from V and 1 from J, leaving 9 bases between them. In nucleotides, the CDR3 is TGTGCCAGCAGTGAAATGGGGAGGAGCAATCAGCCCCAGCATTTT. This sequence encodes CASSEMGRSNQPQHF.

The rearrangement joins TRBV6-1 to TRBJ2-5; TRBD1 is a possible D gene (5 bases). The V end was cut by 5 bases, the J end by 4 bases, with 14 bases between. Germline assignment: CDR1 MNHNS and CDR2 SASEGT. This CDR3 contains 14 residues. The CDR3 sequence: CASSTTDHPETQYF. CDR3 coding DNA: TGTGCCAGCAGTACGACAGATCACCCAGAGACCCAGTACTTC.

This rearrangement joins TRBV20-1 to TRBJ2-3; D is uncertain. Per the germline V gene, CDR1 is DFQATT and CDR2 is SNEGSKA (reference sequence). The CDR3 consists of 11 residues. V was clipped by 4 bases and J by 0 bases, with 2 bases between them. The CDR3 loop reads CSATSTDTQYF. The DNA for the CDR3 is TGCAGTGCTACTAGCACAGATACGCAGTATTTT.

The V gene is TRBV5-1, the J gene TRBJ2-7; 9 bases align to TRBD2. The CDR3 extends over 13 amino acids. Germline CDR1 is SGHRS and CDR2 is YFSETQ. Trimming removed 5 bases from V and 4 bases from J; junction bases left unmatched: 4. The CDR3 nucleotides are TGCGCCAGCAGGGTAGCGGGAGAATACGAGCAGTACTTC. This translates into CASRVAGEYEQYF.

The rearrangement joins TRBV19 to TRBJ1-1, with D possibly matching TRBD1 (5 bases). Trimming stripped 1 base from V and 11 bases from J, with 14 bases between. The CDR3 is 13 residues long. Germline loops: CDR1 LNHDA, CDR2 SQIVND (reference sequence). The CDR3 sequence: CASSIAPGTQAFF. CDR3 DNA sequence: TGTGCCAGTAGTATAGCCCCGGGGACCCAGGCTTTCTTT. Together with reference TRBV19 and TRBJ1-1, the CDR3 gives the full variable domain: DGGITQSPKYLFRKEGQNVTLSCEQNLNHDAMYWYRQDPGQGLRLIYYSQIVNDFQKGDIAEGYSVSREKKESFPLTVTSAQKNPTAFYLCASSIAPGTQAFFGQGTRLTVV.

This chain connects TRBV21-1 to TRBJ2-7; the table names TRBD1, a call not compared with the DNA. TRBV21-1 is marked as a pseudogene. This CDR3 spans 14 amino acids. CDR3 in DNA: TGTGCCAGCAGCAAACGCGACAGGGCTTACGAGCAGTACTTC. Protein sequence: CASSKRDRAYEQYF.

CDR3 residues: CASSQQGTSNQPQHF. CDR3 sequence (DNA): TGTGCCAGCAGCCAACAGGGGACTAGCAATCAGCCCCAGCATTTT. The gene calls are TRBV7-2 and TRBJ1-5; 7 bases align to TRBD1. The CDR3 has 15 amino acids. Germline V lookup: CDR1 SGHTA, CDR2 FQGNSA. V shed 5 bases and J 0 bases; nucleotides not matched to a gene: 4.

The chain is built from TRBV2 and TRBJ2-4, with 8 bases identical to TRBD1. This CDR3 has 15 residues. V was clipped by 1 base and J by 6 bases; unmatched bases: 5. Germline values: CDR1 SNHLY, CDR2 FYNNEI. The CDR3 protein is CASSEDSGGGNIQYF. The CDR3 coding sequence is TGTGCCAGCAGTGAAGATTCAGGGGGCGGAAACATTCAGTACTTC. Variable domain in full (rest from reference TRBV2 and TRBJ2-4): EPEVTQTPSHQVTQMGQEVILRCVPISNHLYFYWYRQILGQKVEFLVSFYNNEISEKSEIFDDQFSVERPDGSNFTLKIRSTKLEDSAMYFCASSEDSGGGNIQYFGAGTRLSVL.

The V gene is TRBV5-4, the J gene TRBJ2-1, with 7 bases matching TRBD1. Per the germline V gene, CDR1 is SGHNT and CDR2 is YYREEE (reference sequence). This CDR3 contains 15 residues. Trimming cost V 1 base and J 3 bases; bases outside gene matches: 4. The CDR3 loop reads CASSLLGQSYNEQFF. The CDR3 DNA reads as TGTGCCAGCAGCTTGTTGGGACAGAGCTACAATGAGCAGTTCTTC.

A single count supports this clone. The chain uses TRBV28 and TRBJ2-1; 10 bases fit TRBD1. The germline CDR1 and CDR2 sequences are MDHEN and SYDVKM. The length of the CDR3 is 17 residues. Trimming cost V 6 bases and J 4 bases; bases outside gene matches: 12. CDR3 region: CASSHGTGTGVYNEQFF. CDR3 nucleotides: TGTGCCAGCAGCCACGGGACCGGGACAGGGGTGTACAATGAGCAGTTCTTC.

The chain uses TRBV5-1 and TRBJ1-1, with D unresolved. V dropped 4 bases and J dropped 2 bases, with 12 bases sitting between them. Germline loops: CDR1 SGHRS, CDR2 YFSETQ. The CDR3 loop spans 14 amino acids. The CDR3, as DNA: TGCGCCAGCAGCCCCCAGGCCGGTAACACTGAAGCTTTCTTT. The encoded protein is CASSPQAGNTEAFF.

This chain joins TRBV6-5 and TRBJ1-2, with TRBD1 as a possible D gene (5 bases). Germline CDR1 reads MNHEY; CDR2 reads SVGAGI. Trimming shortened V by 5 bases and J by 4 bases, and 17 bases separated the two germline ends. The CDR3 totals 15 residues. CDR3 DNA sequence: TGTGCCAGCAGTCCCGGCCCGAACAGGCGCTATGGCTACACCTTC. Residues: CASSPGPNRRYGYTF.

This chain links TRBV9 with TRBJ2-3; 7 bases align to TRBD1. Germline lookup yields CDR1 SGDLS and CDR2 YYNGEE. V was pared by 6 bases and J by 0 bases, with 7 bases of the junction left unmatched. This CDR3 has 15 residues. The CDR3 coding sequence is TGTGCCAGCACCCCAGGGACAGACAGCACAGATACGCAGTATTTT. This codes for CASTPGTDSTDTQYF.

The CDR3 is CASSSWTGGEEGYGYTF. DNA of the CDR3: TGTGCCAGCAGTTCCTGGACAGGGGGCGAGGAAGGCTATGGCTACACCTTC. This chain joins TRBV28 and TRBJ1-2, with 11 bases matching TRBD1. J gave up 4 bases and V 4 bases, and 11 bases lay outside the gene matches. This CDR3 has 17 residues. Germline V gives CDR1 MDHEN, CDR2 SYDVKM.

This rearrangement joins TRBV27 to TRBJ2-1; 7 bases map to TRBD2. V trimming: 4 bases; J trimming: 6 bases; junction bases outside the gene matches: 9. This CDR3 comprises 15 residues. CDR1 and CDR2 from the germline V gene are MNHEY and SMNVEV (reference sequence). CDR3 sequence (DNA): TGTGCCAGCAGTTCTTCAGCGGGAAGGGTCAATGAGCAGTTCTTC. It specifies CASSSSAGRVNEQFF.

V gene TRBV19 combines with J gene TRBJ1-2, with 10 bases that match TRBD1. This CDR3 is built from 15 residues. CDR1 and CDR2 from the germline V gene are LNHDA and SQIVND (reference sequence). Trimming took 5 bases from V and 3 from J; bases not matched to a gene: 6. The CDR3 region has the DNA TGTGCCAGTAGTCGACAGGGGGCAGATGACTATGGCTACACCTTC. Amino acids: CASSRQGADDYGYTF.